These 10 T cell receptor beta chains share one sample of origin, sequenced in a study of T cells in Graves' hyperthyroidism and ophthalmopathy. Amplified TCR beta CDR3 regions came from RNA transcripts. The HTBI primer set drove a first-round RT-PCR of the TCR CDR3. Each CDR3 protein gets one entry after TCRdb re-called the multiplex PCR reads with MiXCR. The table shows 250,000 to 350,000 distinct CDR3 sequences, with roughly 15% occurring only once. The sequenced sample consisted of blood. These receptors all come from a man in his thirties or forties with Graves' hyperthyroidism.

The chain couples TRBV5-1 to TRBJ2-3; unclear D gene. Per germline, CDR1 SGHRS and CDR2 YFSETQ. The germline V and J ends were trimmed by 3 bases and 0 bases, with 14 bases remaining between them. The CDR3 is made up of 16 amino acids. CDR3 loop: CASSSGRSPSTDTQYF. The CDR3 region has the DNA TGCGCCAGCAGCTCCGGACGTAGCCCTAGCACAGATACGCAGTATTTT.

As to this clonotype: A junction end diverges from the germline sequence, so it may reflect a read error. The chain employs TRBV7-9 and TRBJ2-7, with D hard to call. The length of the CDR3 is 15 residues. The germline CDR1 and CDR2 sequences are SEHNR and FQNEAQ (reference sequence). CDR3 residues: CARSSTPREAYEQYF. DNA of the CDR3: TGTGCCAGAAGCTCGACTCCAAGAGAAGCCTACGAGCAGTACTTC.

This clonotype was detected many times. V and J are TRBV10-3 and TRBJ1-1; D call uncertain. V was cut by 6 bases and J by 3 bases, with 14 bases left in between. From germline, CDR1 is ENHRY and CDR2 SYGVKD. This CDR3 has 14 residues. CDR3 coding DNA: TGTGCCATCAGAGCCGGGAGCAGCTACACTGAAGCTTTCTTT. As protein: CAIRAGSSYTEAFF.

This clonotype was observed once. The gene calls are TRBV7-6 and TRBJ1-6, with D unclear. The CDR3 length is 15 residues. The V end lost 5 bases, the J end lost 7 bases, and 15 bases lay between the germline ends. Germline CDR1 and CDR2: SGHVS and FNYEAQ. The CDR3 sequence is CASSLRTAGNSPLHF. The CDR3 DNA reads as TGTGCCAGCAGCCTACGGACGGCTGGGAATTCACCCCTCCACTTT.

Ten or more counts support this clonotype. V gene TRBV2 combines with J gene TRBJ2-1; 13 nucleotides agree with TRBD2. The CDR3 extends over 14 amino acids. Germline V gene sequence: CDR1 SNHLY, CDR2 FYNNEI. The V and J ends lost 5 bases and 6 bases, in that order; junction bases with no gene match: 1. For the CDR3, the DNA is TGTGCCAGCAGTCGACTAGCGGGAGGCAATGAGCAGTTCTTC. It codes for CASSRLAGGNEQFF.

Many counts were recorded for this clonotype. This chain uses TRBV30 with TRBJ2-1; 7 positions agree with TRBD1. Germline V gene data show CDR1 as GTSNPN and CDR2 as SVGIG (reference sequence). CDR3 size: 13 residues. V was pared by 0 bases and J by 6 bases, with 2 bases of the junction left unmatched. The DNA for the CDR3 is TGTGCCTGGAGTGTATGGACAGGCAATGAGCAGTTCTTC. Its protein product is CAWSVWTGNEQFF.

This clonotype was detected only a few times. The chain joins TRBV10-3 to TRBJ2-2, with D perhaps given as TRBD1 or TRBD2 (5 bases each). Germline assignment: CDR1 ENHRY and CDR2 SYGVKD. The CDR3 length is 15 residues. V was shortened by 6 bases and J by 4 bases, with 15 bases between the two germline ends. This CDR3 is CAIRTGTGGTGELFF. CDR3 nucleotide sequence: TGTGCCATCAGGACCGGGACCGGCGGCACCGGGGAGCTGTTTTTT.

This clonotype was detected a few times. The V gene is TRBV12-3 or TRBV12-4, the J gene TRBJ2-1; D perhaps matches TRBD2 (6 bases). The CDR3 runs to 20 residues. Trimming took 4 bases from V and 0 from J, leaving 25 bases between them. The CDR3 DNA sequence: TGTGCCAGCAGTTCCACCTGGGACTTAGCGGAAATAAGCTCCTACAATGAGCAGTTCTTC. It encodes CASSSTWDLAEISSYNEQFF.

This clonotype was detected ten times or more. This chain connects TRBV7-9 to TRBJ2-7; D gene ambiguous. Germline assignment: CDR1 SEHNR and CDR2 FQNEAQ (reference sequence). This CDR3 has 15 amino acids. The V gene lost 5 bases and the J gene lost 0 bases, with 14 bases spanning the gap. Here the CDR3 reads CASSPARLSSYEQYF. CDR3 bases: TGTGCCAGCAGCCCGGCACGGTTGAGCTCCTACGAGCAGTACTTC.

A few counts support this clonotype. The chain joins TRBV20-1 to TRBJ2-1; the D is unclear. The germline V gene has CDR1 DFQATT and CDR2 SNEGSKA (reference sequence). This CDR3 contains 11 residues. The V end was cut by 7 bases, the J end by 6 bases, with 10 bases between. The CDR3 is CSEASGNEQFF. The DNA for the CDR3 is TGCAGTGAGGCGTCAGGCAATGAGCAGTTCTTC.